This T cell receptor beta chain is from a study of cytomegalovirus exposure and HLA in healthy donors. Study-wide context: An earlier analysis found fewer than 140 million unique TCR beta sequences from approximately 170 million T cells.

As concerns this clone: Its matching antigen is unknown.

Study observations and caveats: The study flagged 150 to 200 TCR beta chains as cytomegalovirus-associated.

The PCR ran on 60 Vbeta and 13 Jbeta primers. The protocol was immunoSEQ multiplex PCR, while the TCRdb copy is restricted to in-frame clones and leaves out a portion. The profile shows some 190,000 clones, over 70% of them singletons. The specimen was PBMCs. This clonotype originated in a man younger than 45 in good health and CMV-seronegative.

CDR3 loop: CASRYSNEKLFF. CDR3 in DNA: TGTGCCAGCAGATACAGTAATGAAAAACTGTTTTTT. The chain has TRBV6-1 and TRBJ1-4; no clear D. CDR1 MNHNS and CDR2 SASEGT come from the germline V gene. Trimming removed 6 bases from V and 4 bases from J, with 6 bases in between. The CDR3 is made up of 12 amino acids.